Below are 31 T cell receptor beta chains sequenced from a single sample in a study of T-cell reconstitution after alpha-beta-depleted transplantation in children. It was with unique molecular identifiers that the TCRbeta library was prepared. TCRdb fed the PCR reads into MiXCR, producing one record per CDR3 protein. The data hold about 610,000 distinct CDR3 sequences, with 10% observed a single time. This specimen consisted of PBMCs from the stem cell graft donor, obtained from the stem cell graft. The receptors were gathered from a human donor who donated a stem cell graft to a child with acute myeloid leukemia.

At least ten counts were recorded for this clonotype. The chain's CDR3 is CASSASGTSDEQYF. CDR3 sequence (DNA): TGTGCCAGCAGCGCATCCGGGACTAGCGACGAGCAGTACTTC. The rearrangement links TRBV9 to TRBJ2-7; 10 bases are shared with TRBD2. CDR1 and CDR2 from the germline V gene are SGDLS and YYNGEE. Trimming at V came to 3 bases and at J to 5 bases, leaving 5 bases not matched to a gene. The CDR3 sequence is 14 residues long.

This clonotype has only a few counts. The chain couples TRBV11-2 to TRBJ1-6; unclear D gene. Germline V gene lookup returns CDR1 SGHAT and CDR2 FQNNGV. CDR3 size: 16 residues. The V and J ends lost 1 base and 7 bases respectively, with 14 bases between them. This CDR3 is CASSLAISGFNSPLHF. The CDR3 DNA follows: TGTGCCAGCAGCTTAGCTATTTCGGGGTTCAATTCACCCCTCCACTTT.

This clonotype has just one count. This may be a read error, as it is one base from a much larger clone. As DNA, the CDR3 is TGTGTCAGCAGTCCCCTGACCGGGACCCTTAAGGATGAGCAGTTCTTC. Translation: CVSSPLTGTLKDEQFF. This chain links TRBV12-3 or TRBV12-4 with TRBJ2-1; D may correspond to TRBD1 or TRBD2 (5 bases each). This CDR3 has 16 residues.

The chain uses TRBV2 and TRBJ1-5; the D is unclear. The length of the CDR3 is 14 residues. V was cut by 3 bases and J by 3 bases, with 9 bases left in between. Germline CDR1 and CDR2: SNHLY and FYNNEI. The CDR3 here is CASSDRGYNQPQHF. In DNA, the CDR3 is TGTGCCAGCAGTGATCGAGGATACAATCAGCCCCAGCATTTT.

V is TRBV5-1 and J is TRBJ2-7; TRBD2 agrees at 11 bases. Per the germline V gene, CDR1 is SGHRS and CDR2 is YFSETQ. This CDR3 contains 15 residues. Trimming at V came to 0 bases and at J to 4 bases, leaving 3 bases not matched to a gene. This chain's CDR3 is CASSLALAGAYEQYF. The CDR3, as DNA: TGCGCCAGCAGCTTGGCACTAGCGGGAGCTTACGAGCAGTACTTC.

This rearrangement joins TRBV4-3 to TRBJ2-7, with a tentative D call TRBD2 (5 bases). Trimming shortened V by 4 bases and J by 3 bases, and 16 bases separated the two germline ends. Germline CDR1 reads LGHNA; CDR2 reads YSLEER. The CDR3 consists of 15 residues. In nucleotides, the CDR3 is TGCGCCAGCAGCCCCCAGAGGGATACGTACTACGAGCAGTACTTC. Encoded protein: CASSPQRDTYYEQYF.

The chain recombines TRBV28 with TRBJ1-1; D is perhaps TRBD1 (5 bases). The CDR3 runs to 12 residues. Germline CDR1 and CDR2: MDHEN and SYDVKM. Trimming pared 3 bases from V and 11 bases from J, leaving 13 bases between. The CDR3 is CASSFEGMRAFF. As DNA, the CDR3 is TGTGCCAGCAGTTTTGAGGGGATGCGTGCTTTCTTT. The whole variable domain, remainder taken from reference TRBV28 and TRBJ1-1, is DVKVTQSSRYLVKRTGEKVFLECVQDMDHENMFWYRQDPGLGLRLIYFSYDVKMKEKGDIPEGYSVSREKKERFSLILESASTNQTSMYLCASSFEGMRAFFGQGTRLTVV.

This clonotype was detected many times. The chain links TRBV29-1 to TRBJ2-2; D not resolved. V was cut by 7 bases and J by 6 bases, with 9 bases left in between. The CDR3 runs 11 residues. The V gene's germline CDR1 is SQVTM and CDR2 ANQGSEA. CDR3 nucleotide sequence: TGCAGCGCTGAGTTGCCCGGGGAGCTGTTTTTT. Amino acid sequence: CSAELPGELFF.

This clonotype was detected only a few times. The V call is TRBV20-1, the J call TRBJ2-7, with a weak D call TRBD1 (6 bases). The CDR3 is made up of 12 amino acids. Germline CDR1 is DFQATT and CDR2 is SNEGSKA (reference sequence). With 6 bases removed from V and 0 bases from J, the gap between germline ends came to 9 bases. The CDR3 reads CSAGDTSYEQYF. In nucleotides, the CDR3 is TGCAGTGCCGGGGACACCTCCTACGAGCAGTACTTC.

There are a few counts of this clonotype. The chain couples TRBV20-1 to TRBJ2-1; 10 bases are shared with TRBD2. Germline CDR1 and CDR2: DFQATT and SNEGSKA (reference sequence). This CDR3 has 17 residues. V was clipped by 5 bases and J by 3 bases; unmatched bases: 13. The CDR3 bases are TGCAGTGCTCCAGCGGGAGGGCCTATCGGTTACTACAATGAGCAGTTCTTC. Amino acids: CSAPAGGPIGYYNEQFF.

This clonotype was seen ten or more times. V usage is TRBV18 and J usage is TRBJ2-5, with D unresolved. Trimming removed 2 bases from V and 4 bases from J, with 8 bases in between. CDR3 length equals 13 residues. CDR1 is KGHSH and CDR2 is LQKENI in the germline V gene. The CDR3 loop is CASSPGALETQYF. CDR3 nucleotides: TGTGCCAGCTCACCAGGAGCCCTAGAGACCCAGTACTTC.

This clonotype was recorded many times. The V call is TRBV20-1, the J call TRBJ2-1, with 11 bases lining up with TRBD2. Germline CDR1 and CDR2: DFQATT and SNEGSKA (reference sequence). This CDR3 region has 14 residues. V gave up 4 bases and J gave up 2 bases; unmatched junction bases: 1. In DNA form, the CDR3 reads TGCAGTGCTATAGCGGGAGGGCCCTACAATGAGCAGTTCTTC. It yields the protein CSAIAGGPYNEQFF.

V gene TRBV10-3 combines with J gene TRBJ2-1, with 9 positions matching TRBD1. The CDR3 contains 14 residues. V shed 0 bases, J shed 12 bases, and the junction held 6 bases outside the gene matches. Germline V lookup: CDR1 ENHRY, CDR2 SYGVKD. CDR3 sequence: CAISESGQGLRQFF. CDR3 DNA sequence: TGTGCCATCAGTGAGTCGGGACAGGGTTTACGGCAGTTCTTC.

This clonotype was seen only a few times. The rearrangement links TRBV30 to TRBJ2-1, with 11 bases matching TRBD2. Germline loops: CDR1 GTSNPN, CDR2 SVGIG (reference sequence). Trimming removed 0 bases from V and 4 bases from J; junction bases left unmatched: 8. CDR3 length equals 17 residues. The CDR3 sequence: CAWSVRLAGGRYNEQFF. The CDR3 DNA reads as TGTGCCTGGAGTGTACGCCTAGCGGGAGGACGATACAATGAGCAGTTCTTC. The full variable domain, completed using reference TRBV30 and TRBJ2-1, is SQTIHQWPATLVQPVGSPLSLECTVEGTSNPNLYWYRQAAGRGLQLLFYSVGIGQISSEVPQNLSASRPQDRQFILSSKKLLLSDSGFYLCAWSVRLAGGRYNEQFFGPGTRLTVL.

This clonotype was detected ten times or more. The V gene is TRBV12-3 or TRBV12-4, the J gene TRBJ2-2; D uncertain. The CDR3 sequence is 14 residues long. V was clipped by 3 bases and J by 2 bases, with 7 bases between them. The CDR3: CASSFLINTGELFF. The DNA for the CDR3 is TGTGCCAGCAGTTTCTTAATAAACACCGGGGAGCTGTTTTTT.

This clonotype has a handful of counts. V and J are TRBV12-3 or TRBV12-4 and TRBJ2-5; TRBD2 matches 14 bases. The CDR3 consists of 15 residues. Trimming removed 7 bases from V and 7 bases from J; junction bases left unmatched: 8. The CDR3 here is CASTGGTSGSWTQYF. As DNA, the CDR3 is TGTGCCAGCACCGGCGGGACTAGCGGGAGTTGGACCCAGTACTTC.

This clonotype was observed a few times. The chain recombines TRBV5-6 with TRBJ2-4, with 10 bases identical to TRBD2. Germline values: CDR1 SGHDT, CDR2 YYEEEE. The CDR3 runs to 16 residues. Trimming took 4 bases from V and 2 from J; bases not matched to a gene: 6. The CDR3 DNA reads TGTGCCAGCAGCCCGACTAGCGGGCGGACCAAAAACATTCAGTACTTC. It is translated as CASSPTSGRTKNIQYF.

This clonotype was counted a few times. The V gene is TRBV7-6, the J gene TRBJ2-3, with D hard to call. Germline CDR1 and CDR2: SGHVS and FNYEAQ. Trimming stripped 2 bases from V and 4 bases from J, with 13 bases between. The CDR3 contains 15 residues. DNA of the CDR3: TGTGCCAGCAGCTTAACCAGTGTCAGCCCAGATACGCAGTATTTT. Translating gives CASSLTSVSPDTQYF. The full variable domain, completed using reference TRBV7-6 and TRBJ2-3, is GAGVSQSPRYKVTKRGQDVALRCDPISGHVSLYWYRQALGQGPEFLTYFNYEAQQDKSGLPNDRFSAERPEGSISTLTIQRTEQRDSAMYRCASSLTSVSPDTQYFGPGTRLTVL.

The V and J genes are TRBV7-9 and TRBJ2-3; D not resolved. Deletions cut 1 base from V and 2 bases from J, with 7 bases between. The CDR3 sequence is 14 residues long. Germline lookup yields CDR1 SEHNR and CDR2 FQNEAQ (reference sequence). This chain's CDR3 is CASSLGHITDTQYF. The DNA for the CDR3 is TGTGCCAGCAGCTTAGGCCATATCACAGATACGCAGTATTTT.

This clonotype has only a few counts. The V gene is TRBV29-1, the J gene TRBJ2-3, with D unclear. The CDR3 length is 14 residues. CDR1 and CDR2 from the germline V gene are SQVTM and ANQGSEA. The V end was cut by 8 bases, the J end by 0 bases, with 15 bases between. DNA of the CDR3: TGCAGCTCCCTCCTAGGAGTAAGCACAGATACGCAGTATTTT. Translated, it gives CSSLLGVSTDTQYF.

This clonotype was seen more than once but under ten times. This sequence joins TRBV11-2 and TRBJ1-1; TRBD1 agrees at 7 bases. The V gene end was trimmed by 5 bases and the J gene end by 0 bases; junction bases not matched to a gene: 6. The CDR3 runs to 15 residues. The germline gives CDR1 SGHAT, CDR2 FQNNGV. The CDR3 protein is CASSIRQGLNTEAFF. The CDR3 region has the DNA TGTGCCAGCAGCATCCGACAGGGCTTGAACACTGAAGCTTTCTTT.

This chain connects TRBV12-3 or TRBV12-4 to TRBJ1-1, with no clear D. Trimming left V 3 bases short and J 2 bases short, with 7 bases between. The CDR3 sequence is 13 residues long. CDR3 in amino acids: CASSLGINTEAFF. The CDR3 DNA follows: TGTGCCAGCAGTTTGGGGATCAACACTGAAGCTTTCTTT.

This clonotype was picked up many times. V gene TRBV18 combines with J gene TRBJ2-5; D uncertain. Looked up from germline, CDR1 is KGHSH and CDR2 is LQKENI. This CDR3 is 12 amino acids long. V was clipped by 3 bases and J by 3 bases, with 5 bases between them. CDR3 residues: CASSPAEETQYF. The CDR3 DNA reads TGTGCCAGCTCACCGGCGGAAGAGACCCAGTACTTC.

This clonotype was seen a handful of times. The V and J genes are TRBV20-1 and TRBJ2-7; D may correspond to TRBD1 or TRBD2 (5 bases each). The CDR3 is made up of 14 amino acids. Germline V lookup: CDR1 DFQATT, CDR2 SNEGSKA (reference sequence). V was trimmed by 4 bases and J by 1 base, leaving 14 bases between them. CDR3 DNA sequence: TGCAGTGCTATGAGAGGGACGGAGTCCTACGAGCAGTACTTC. Protein sequence: CSAMRGTESYEQYF.

At least ten counts were recorded for this clonotype. This chain links TRBV12-3 or TRBV12-4 with TRBJ2-6; D not resolved. V lost 5 bases to trimming and J lost 0 bases, with 8 bases between them. This CDR3 has 15 residues. The CDR3 DNA reads as TGTGCCAGCAGTCCTCGGGCCTCTGGGGCCAACGTCCTGACTTTC. Its translation: CASSPRASGANVLTF.

The gene calls are TRBV18 and TRBJ2-7, with TRBD1 identical over 8 bases. Germline CDR1 reads KGHSH; CDR2 reads LQKENI. V was pared by 3 bases and J by 5 bases, with 6 bases of the junction left unmatched. CDR3 length equals 14 residues. CDR3 DNA sequence: TGTGCCAGCTCACCGTCGACAGGGGAGGACGAGCAGTACTTC. It is translated as CASSPSTGEDEQYF.

This clonotype appeared a few times. The gene calls are TRBV28 and TRBJ2-7; D unresolved. Germline V lookup: CDR1 MDHEN, CDR2 SYDVKM. The CDR3 covers 10 residues. The ends were cut back, 8 bases at V and 4 bases at J, with 6 bases in the middle. CDR3 residues: CASAKYEQYF. The CDR3 nucleotides read TGTGCCAGCGCTAAGTACGAGCAGTACTTC.

The chain links TRBV18 to TRBJ1-5; D possibly corresponds to TRBD1 (5 bases). CDR1 and CDR2 from the germline V gene are KGHSH and LQKENI. The CDR3 consists of 16 residues. Trimming pared 3 bases from V and 0 bases from J, leaving 12 bases between. As DNA, the CDR3 is TGTGCCAGCTCACCGGCAGGGCCGGGTAGCAATCAGCCCCAGCATTTT. Encoded protein: CASSPAGPGSNQPQHF.

Only a few counts were recorded for this clonotype. The chain joins TRBV3-1 to TRBJ2-1; D possibly corresponds to TRBD2 (6 bases). The ends were cut back, 2 bases at V and 7 bases at J, with 15 bases in the middle. Germline CDR1 LGHDT, CDR2 YNNKEL (reference sequence). This CDR3 region has 15 residues. CDR3 coding DNA: TGTGCCAGCAGCCAATCCCCCGGGGGTTATAATGAGCAGTTCTTC. It is translated as CASSQSPGGYNEQFF.

A note on this clonotype: A much bigger clone sits one base away, suggesting this may be a read error. The rearrangement links TRBV20-1 to TRBJ2-1, with 8 bases aligning to TRBD1. CDR1 is DFQATT and CDR2 is SNEGSKA in the germline V gene (reference sequence). The CDR3 length is 13 residues. The V gene end was trimmed by 6 bases and the J gene end by 11 bases; junction bases not matched to a gene: 12. The CDR3 spells CSAHWQGADKQFF. The CDR3 DNA reads TGCAGTGCCCATTGGCAGGGGGCAGATAAGCAGTTCTTC.

This clonotype was recorded a few times. The V gene is TRBV6-2 or TRBV6-3, the J gene TRBJ2-1; TRBD2 aligns across 8 bases. Germline V gene lookup returns CDR1 MNHEY and CDR2 SVGEGT. The V segment lost 5 bases and the J segment 6 bases; nucleotides outside the gene matches: 18. This CDR3 has 18 residues. CDR3 sequence (DNA): TGTGCCAGCAGTATGGCTCTCGGTAGCGGGGTACTTAGCAATGAGCAGTTCTTC. This translates into CASSMALGSGVLSNEQFF.